This T cell receptor (beta chain) was retrieved from a study of regulatory T cells in long-lasting Graves disease (dated by TCRdb to the early 2020s). Looking at the study overall: In the newly diagnosed Graves' disease group, patients had been taking antithyroid drugs for less than 3 months. This study used TCR sequencing and RNA sequencing of peripheral blood to compare persistent Graves' disease patients against newly diagnosed Graves' disease patients. The study was conducted in China and was registered as a clinical trial. A total of 33 samples were covered by TCR sequencing, comprising about 13 persistent and around 20 newly diagnosed Graves' disease patients.

General study outcomes and caveats: Compared with newly diagnosed patients, patients with persistent Graves' disease had lower TCR Shannon entropy and fewer highly expanded clones, which suggests clonal expansion. Because the primary lesion, thyroid tissue, could not be accessed, the study looked at peripheral blood alone. Only the TCR beta chain was sequenced and analyzed. Persistent patients shared more public clonotypes among themselves (around 2,700) than newly diagnosed patients did (approximately 970). As a limitation, the authors acknowledged that the small sample size may reduce accuracy. Preferential use of TRBV28, TRBJ1-2 and TRBJ2-5 was observed in persistent disease, whereas TRBV20-1 and TRBJ2-1 were favored in newly diagnosed disease.

This clonotype was seen at least ten times. There is no known antigen for this receptor. There are no base qualities to consult, and no much larger clone falls within one base. The meaning of the sample's time point label: newly diagnosed GD, antithyroid drugs for less than 3 months. For both TCR sequencing and RNA sequencing, RNA was extracted from PBMCs using TRIzol. Graves' disease was diagnosed according to American Thyroid Association guidelines. Patients were recruited from an endocrinology department in Xi'an, China. Each patient gave 7.5 to 10 milliliters of peripheral blood, collected in an EDTA anticoagulant tube. Ficoll Paque Plus density gradient separation was used to isolate PBMCs, and no further T cell sorting was done. An Agilent 2100 Bioanalyzer and agarose gel were used to check RNA quality, while a NanoDrop 2000 measured RNA concentration. V is reduced by 5 bases and J by 1 base, leaving a spacing of 13 bases between them. Inclusive of the bounding cysteine and phenylalanine, the CDR3 is 15 residues long. Of the read, only the CDR3 DNA is kept; its 45 bases are in frame from base 1. The germline V gene specifies MDHEN as CDR1 and SYDVKM as CDR2.

Library generation was performed with multiplex PCR. Sequenced using an Illumina HiSeq 4000. iRepertoire HTBI primers and Arm-PCR amplification of CDR3 regions were used to construct TCR beta libraries. Before sequencing, the PCR products underwent gel purification. As for the original processing: Across samples, some 62 TRBV and roughly 15 TRBJ segments were identified and used for gene usage analysis of CDR3 amino acid clonotypes. COPE and FqMerger were used to merge the filtered high-quality paired reads into contigs. BLAST was used to align contigs to IMGT TRBV, TRBD and TRBJ reference genes, with CDR3 defined following IMGT. Highly expanded clones were defined as clonotypes with a frequency above 0.1%. Repertoire diversity was measured by Shannon entropy, and V-J evenness by the Gini coefficient. A clonotype found in more than one individual was treated as public. TCRdb reprocessed the public reads (quality trimming at Q25 with fastp, clone calling with MiXCR) and kept in-frame beta chains. All rows with the same CDR3 protein become a single entry with the most common DNA and genes. The V and J calls shown here were made by TCRdb, not taken from the authors' results. The sample table records fewer than 350,000 distinct CDR3 sequences; about a sixth of these occur just once. The leading ten clones occupy around 37% of the sample.

This clonotype was obtained from a female donor with Graves disease. This material consisted of peripheral blood mononuclear cells (PBMCs), taken at new diagnosis, from a patient treated with antithyroid drugs. Recombination connected TRBV28 to TRBJ2-3, with the D segment possibly TRBD1 or TRBD2, each aligning over 5 bases. The nucleotide sequence reads TGTGCCAGCAGTATTGACGGGGCCCGCACAGATACGCAGTATTTT. It encodes CASSIDGARTDTQYF.